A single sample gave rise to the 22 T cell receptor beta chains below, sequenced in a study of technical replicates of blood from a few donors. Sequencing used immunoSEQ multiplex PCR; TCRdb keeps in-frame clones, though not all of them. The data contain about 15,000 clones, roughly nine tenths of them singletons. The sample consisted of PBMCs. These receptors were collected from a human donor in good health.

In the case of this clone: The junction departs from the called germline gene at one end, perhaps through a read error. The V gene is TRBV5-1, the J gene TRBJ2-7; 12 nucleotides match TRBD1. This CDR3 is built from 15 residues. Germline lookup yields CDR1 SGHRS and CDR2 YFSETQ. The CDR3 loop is CASSYSGQGAQRPFF. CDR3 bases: TGCGCCAGCAGCTATTCGGGACAGGGGGCGCAAAGGCCTTTCTTC.

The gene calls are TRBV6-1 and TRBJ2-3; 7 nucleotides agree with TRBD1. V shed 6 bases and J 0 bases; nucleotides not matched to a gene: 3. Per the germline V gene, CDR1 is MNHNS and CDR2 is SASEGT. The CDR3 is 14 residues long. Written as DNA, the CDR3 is TGTGCCAGCAGCGACAGGGCAAGCACAGATACGCAGTATTTT. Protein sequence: CASSDRASTDTQYF.

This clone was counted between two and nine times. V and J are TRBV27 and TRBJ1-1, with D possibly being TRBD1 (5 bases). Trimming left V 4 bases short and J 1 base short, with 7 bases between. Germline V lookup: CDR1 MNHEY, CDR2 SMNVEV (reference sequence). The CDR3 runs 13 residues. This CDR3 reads CASSYDRNTEAFF. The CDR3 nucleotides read TGTGCCAGCAGTTACGACAGGAACACTGAAGCTTTCTTT.

The CDR3 loop reads CASSLTGTGDYGYTF. Written as DNA, the CDR3 is TGTGCCAGCAGTTTAACCGGGACAGGGGACTATGGCTACACCTTC. This rearrangement joins TRBV27 to TRBJ1-2; TRBD1 matches at 10 bases. Germline V gene data show CDR1 as MNHEY and CDR2 as SMNVEV (reference sequence). V shed 2 bases and J 3 bases; nucleotides not matched to a gene: 3. This CDR3 is built from 15 residues.

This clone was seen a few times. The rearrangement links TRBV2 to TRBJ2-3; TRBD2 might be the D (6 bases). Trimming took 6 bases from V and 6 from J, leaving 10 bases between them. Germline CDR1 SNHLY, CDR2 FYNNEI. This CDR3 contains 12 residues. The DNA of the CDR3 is TGTGCCAGCAGAGGGGACTGGGATACGCAGTATTTT. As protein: CASRGDWDTQYF.

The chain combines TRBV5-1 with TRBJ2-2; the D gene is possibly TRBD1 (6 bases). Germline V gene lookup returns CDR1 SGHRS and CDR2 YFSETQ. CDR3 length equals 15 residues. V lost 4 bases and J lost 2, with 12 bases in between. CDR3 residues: CASSTRDKNTGELFF. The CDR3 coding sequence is TGCGCCAGCAGCACCCGGGACAAAAACACCGGGGAGCTGTTTTTT.

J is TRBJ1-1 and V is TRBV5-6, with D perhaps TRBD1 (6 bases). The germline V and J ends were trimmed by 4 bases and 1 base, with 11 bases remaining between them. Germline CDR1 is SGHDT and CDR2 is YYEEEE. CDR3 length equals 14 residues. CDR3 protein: CASSQKDRNTEAFF. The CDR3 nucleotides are TGTGCCAGCAGCCAGAAGGACAGGAACACTGAAGCTTTCTTT.

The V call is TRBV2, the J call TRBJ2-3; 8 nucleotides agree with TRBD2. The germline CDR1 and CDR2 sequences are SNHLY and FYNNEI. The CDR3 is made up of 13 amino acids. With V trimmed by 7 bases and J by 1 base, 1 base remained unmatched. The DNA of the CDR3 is TGTGCCAGCACGACTAGCGGCACAGATACGCAGTATTTT. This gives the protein CASTTSGTDTQYF.

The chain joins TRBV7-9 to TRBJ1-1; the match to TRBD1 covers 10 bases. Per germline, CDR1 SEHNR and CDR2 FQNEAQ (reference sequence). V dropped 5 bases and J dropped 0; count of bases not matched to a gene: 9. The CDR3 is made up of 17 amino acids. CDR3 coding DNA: TGTGCCAGCAGCCGACGACAGGGGGCGCTCGTGAACACTGAAGCTTTCTTT. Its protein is CASSRRQGALVNTEAFF. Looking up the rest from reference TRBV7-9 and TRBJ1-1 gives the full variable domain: DTGVSQNPRHKITKRGQNVTFRCDPISEHNRLYWYRQTLGQGPEFLTYFQNEAQLEKSRLLSDRFSAERPKGSFSTLEIQRTEQGDSAMYLCASSRRQGALVNTEAFFGQGTRLTVV.

For the CDR3, the DNA is TGTGCCACCAGCAGGGACAGGAACCAAGAGACCCAGTACTTC. Its protein product is CATSRDRNQETQYF. V gene TRBV15 combines with J gene TRBJ2-5; 7 nucleotides agree with TRBD1. The germline CDR1 and CDR2 sequences are LNHNV and YYDKDF (reference sequence). Trimming cost V 3 bases and J 0 bases; bases outside gene matches: 1. The CDR3 loop spans 14 amino acids.

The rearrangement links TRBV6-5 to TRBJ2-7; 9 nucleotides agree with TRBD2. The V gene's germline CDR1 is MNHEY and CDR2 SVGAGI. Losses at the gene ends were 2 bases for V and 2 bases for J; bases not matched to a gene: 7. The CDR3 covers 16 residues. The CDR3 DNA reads TGTGCCAGCAGTTACCTAAGCGGGAGGTCGACCTACGAGCAGTACTTC. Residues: CASSYLSGRSTYEQYF.

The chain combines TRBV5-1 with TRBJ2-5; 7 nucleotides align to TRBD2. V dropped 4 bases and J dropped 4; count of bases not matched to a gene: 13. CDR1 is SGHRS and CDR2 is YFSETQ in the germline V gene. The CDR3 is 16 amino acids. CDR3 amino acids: CASSKGGRTGGETQYF. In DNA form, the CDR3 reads TGCGCCAGCAGCAAGGGAGGGCGGACGGGAGGAGAGACCCAGTACTTC.

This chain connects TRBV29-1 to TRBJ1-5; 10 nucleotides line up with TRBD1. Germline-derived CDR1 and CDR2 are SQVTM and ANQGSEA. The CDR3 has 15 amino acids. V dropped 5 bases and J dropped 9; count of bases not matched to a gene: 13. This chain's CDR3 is CSVLAGTGEVAPQHF. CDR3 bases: TGCAGCGTTCTGGCCGGGACAGGGGAAGTTGCGCCCCAGCATTTT.

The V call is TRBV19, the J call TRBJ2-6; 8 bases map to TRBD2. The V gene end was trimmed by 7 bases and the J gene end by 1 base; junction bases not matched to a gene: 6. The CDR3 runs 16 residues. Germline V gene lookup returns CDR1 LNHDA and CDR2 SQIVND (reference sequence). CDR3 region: CASMSGRGSGANVLTF. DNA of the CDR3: TGTGCCAGTATGAGCGGGAGAGGATCTGGGGCCAACGTCCTGACTTTC.

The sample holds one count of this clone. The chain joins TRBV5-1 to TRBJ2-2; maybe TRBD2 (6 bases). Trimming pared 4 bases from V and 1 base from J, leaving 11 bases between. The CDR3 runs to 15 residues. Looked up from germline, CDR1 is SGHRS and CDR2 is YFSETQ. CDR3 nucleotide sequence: TGCGCCAGCAGCCGGGTTAGCGGGAACACCGGGGAGCTGTTTTTT. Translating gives CASSRVSGNTGELFF. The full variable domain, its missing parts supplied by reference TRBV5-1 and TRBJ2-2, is KAGVTQTPRYLIKTRGQQVTLSCSPISGHRSVSWYQQTPGQGLQFLFEYFSETQRNKGNFPGRFSGRQFSNSRSEMNVSTLELGDSALYLCASSRVSGNTGELFFGEGSRLTVL.

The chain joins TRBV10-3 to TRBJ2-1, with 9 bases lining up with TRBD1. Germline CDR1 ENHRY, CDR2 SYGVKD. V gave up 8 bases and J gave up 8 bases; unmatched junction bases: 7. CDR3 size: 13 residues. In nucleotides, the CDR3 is TGTGCCATCTCCGGGACAGGGATGTATGAGCAGTTCTTC. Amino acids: CAISGTGMYEQFF.

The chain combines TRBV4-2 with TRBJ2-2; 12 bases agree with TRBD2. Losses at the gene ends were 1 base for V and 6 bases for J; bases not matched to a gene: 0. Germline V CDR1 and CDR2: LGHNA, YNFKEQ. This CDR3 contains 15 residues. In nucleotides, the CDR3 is TGTGCCAGCAGCCAAGGACTAGCGGGAGCCGGGGAGCTGTTTTTT. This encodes CASSQGLAGAGELFF.

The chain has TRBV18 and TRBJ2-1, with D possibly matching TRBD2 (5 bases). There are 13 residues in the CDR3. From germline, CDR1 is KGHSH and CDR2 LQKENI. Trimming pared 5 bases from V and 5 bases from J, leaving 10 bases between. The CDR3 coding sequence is TGTGCCAGCTCAACCGGACTGAACAATGAGCAGTTCTTC. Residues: CASSTGLNNEQFF.

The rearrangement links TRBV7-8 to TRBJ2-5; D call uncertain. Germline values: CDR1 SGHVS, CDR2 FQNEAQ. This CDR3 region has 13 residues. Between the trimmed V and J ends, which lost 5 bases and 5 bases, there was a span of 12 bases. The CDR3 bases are TGTGCCAGCAGCAGCCGAGCTTGGGAGACCCAGTACTTC. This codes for CASSSRAWETQYF.

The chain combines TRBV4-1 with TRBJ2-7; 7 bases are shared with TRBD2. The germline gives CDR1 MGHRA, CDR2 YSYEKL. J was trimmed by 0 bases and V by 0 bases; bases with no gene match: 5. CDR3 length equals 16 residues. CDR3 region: CASSQDTSGNSYEQYF. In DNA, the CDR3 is TGCGCCAGCAGCCAAGATACGAGCGGGAACTCCTACGAGCAGTACTTC.

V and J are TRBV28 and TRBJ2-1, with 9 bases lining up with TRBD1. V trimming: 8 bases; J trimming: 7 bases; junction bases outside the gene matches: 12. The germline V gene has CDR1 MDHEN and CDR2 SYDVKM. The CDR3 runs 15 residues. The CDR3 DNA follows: TGTGCCAGCGGCCACCCCCCGGGACAGGGTAATGAGCAGTTCTTC. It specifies CASGHPPGQGNEQFF. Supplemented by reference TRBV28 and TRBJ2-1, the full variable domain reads DVKVTQSSRYLVKRTGEKVFLECVQDMDHENMFWYRQDPGLGLRLIYFSYDVKMKEKGDIPEGYSVSREKKERFSLILESASTNQTSMYLCASGHPPGQGNEQFFGPGTRLTVL.

The CDR3 DNA follows: TGTGCCAGCAGCTTGGCGTTGACTAGCGGTACAGACAATGAGCAGTTCTTC. As protein: CASSLALTSGTDNEQFF. This chain connects TRBV5-8 to TRBJ2-1; 9 positions match TRBD2. This CDR3 has 17 amino acids. V dropped 0 bases and J dropped 5; count of bases not matched to a gene: 9. Germline V CDR1 and CDR2: SGHTS, YDEGEE.